This is a list of T cell receptor beta chains from one sample in a study of CD8 T cells in ankylosing spondylitis. In TCRdb, the 5' RACE reads were re-called with MiXCR into one record per CDR3 protein. The sample lists about 240,000 distinct CDR3 sequences; under 30% were seen once. Sequencing used blood, either unsorted or a sorted T cell fraction (not recorded which). The receptor set was obtained from a male donor with ankylosing spondylitis or in good health (not recorded which). Each CDR3 is given with its conserved first and last residue. Fields, in order: D gene, J gene, CDR3 length, V gene, clone size, CDR3 DNA, CDR3 protein. A D gene is named only where the DNA matches it firmly. Clone size is not always given. Where it is, it says once, few, many or a class for expanded clones.

- | TRBJ2-4 | 14 | TRBV6-2/TRBV6-3 | many | TGTGCCAGCAGGAGGTTCGGGCCCAAAAACATTCAGTACTTC | CASRRFGPKNIQYF
- | TRBJ2-1 | 14 | TRBV6-5 | - | TGTGCCAGCAGTTACTCCCCCACAGAAAATGAGCAGTTCTTC | CASSYSPTENEQFF
- | TRBJ2-7 | 15 | TRBV20-1 | - | TGCAGTGCTAACAAGGACGGGCCGGTCTCCTACGAGCAGTACTTC | CSANKDGPVSYEQYF
TRBD2 | TRBJ2-3 | 15 | TRBV10-3 | once | TGTGCCACCCGGACTAGCGGGGGGGAATCAGATACGCAGTATTTT | CATRTSGGESDTQYF
- | TRBJ1-2 | 11 | TRBV2 | once | TGTGCCAGCACCAGACAGGAAAAAGGCCTATTC | CASTRQEKGLF
- | TRBJ2-5 | 14 | TRBV2 | few | TGTGCCAGCAGTGAAGGGGGCTTCCAAGAGACCCAGTACTTC | CASSEGGFQETQYF
TRBD1 | TRBJ2-2 | 16 | TRBV18 | few | TGTGCCAGCTCACCACCGGGACAGGGGGCCAGCGGGGAGCTGTTTTTT | CASSPPGQGASGELFF
- | TRBJ2-3 | 12 | TRBV20-1 | many | TGCAGTGCCTACCGCCCCACAGATACGCAGTATTTT | CSAYRPTDTQYF
- | TRBJ2-7 | 14 | TRBV12-3/TRBV12-4 | few | TGTGCCAGCACTCTCTCCAGCATATCCTACGAGCAGTACTTC | CASTLSSISYEQYF
- | TRBJ2-3 | 15 | TRBV12-3/TRBV12-4 | - | TGTGCCAGCAGTCGCGGGGGCCTTAGCACAGATACGCAGTATTTT | CASSRGGLSTDTQYF
- | TRBJ1-5 | 14 | TRBV12-3/TRBV12-4 | few | TGTGCCAGCAGTTTTGAGAGGAACAATCAGCCCCAGCATTTT | CASSFERNNQPQHF
- | TRBJ2-5 | 14 | TRBV25-1 | few | TGTGCCAGCAGTGAGGCAGGCCTCCAAGAGACCCAGTACTTC | CASSEAGLQETQYF
- | TRBJ1-2 | 15 | TRBV28 | many | TGTGCCAGCAGTACATCCCGCAGGGAGAGCTATGGCTACACCTTC | CASSTSRRESYGYTF
TRBD2 | TRBJ2-2 | 16 | TRBV20-1 | - | TGCAGTGCTTCTCGCGGGGGGGGCGGTTTTTCCGGGGAGCTGTTTTTT | CSASRGGGGFSGELFF
- | TRBJ2-7 | 15 | TRBV10-3 | many | TGTGCCATCAGTGAGTCTCGGGACTCCACCTACGAGCAGTACTTC | CAISESRDSTYEQYF
TRBD1 | TRBJ2-7 | 13 | TRBV10-3 | few | TGTGCCATCAGTTCTGGGACAGCCTACGAGCAGTACTTC | CAISSGTAYEQYF
- | TRBJ2-6 | 15 | TRBV12-3/TRBV12-4 | few | TGTGCCAGCAGTTTATCGGGGACTTTGGCCAACGTCCTGACTTTC | CASSLSGTLANVLTF
TRBD2 | TRBJ2-5 | 14 | TRBV25-1 | many | TGTGCCAGCAGCCGCCTAGCGGGGGAAGAGACCCAGTACTTC | CASSRLAGEETQYF